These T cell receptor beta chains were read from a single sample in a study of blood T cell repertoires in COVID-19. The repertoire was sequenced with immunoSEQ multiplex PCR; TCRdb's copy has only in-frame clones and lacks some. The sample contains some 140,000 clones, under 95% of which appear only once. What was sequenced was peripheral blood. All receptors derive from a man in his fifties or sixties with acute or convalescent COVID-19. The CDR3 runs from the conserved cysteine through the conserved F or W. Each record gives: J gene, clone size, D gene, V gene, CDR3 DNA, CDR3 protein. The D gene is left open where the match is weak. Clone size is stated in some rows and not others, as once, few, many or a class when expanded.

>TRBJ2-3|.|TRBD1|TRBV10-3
TGTGCCATCAGTACCCAGGGGGCGCGCGGCACAGATACGCAGTATTTT
CAISTQGARGTDTQYF
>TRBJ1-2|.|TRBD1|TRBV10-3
TGTGCCATCAGTGAGTCGGGGGACAGGGGCTATGGCTACACCTTC
CAISESGDRGYGYTF
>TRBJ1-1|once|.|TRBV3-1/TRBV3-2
TGTGCCAGCAGCCAAGCGATCGAACCCGGGGTAGCTTTCTTT
CASSQAIEPGVAFF
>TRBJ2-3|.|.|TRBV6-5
TGTGCCAGCAGTTACTCGATCGCCAGCGATTCGTCCACAAAGTATTTT
CASSYSIASDSSTKYF
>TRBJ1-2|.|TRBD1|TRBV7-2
TGTGCCAGCAGCTTGGGGCGGACAGGGGTAGGGTATGGCTACACCTTC
CASSLGRTGVGYGYTF
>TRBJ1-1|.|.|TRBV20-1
TGCAGACCGACAGGGAACACTGAAGCTTTCTTT
CRPTGNTEAFF
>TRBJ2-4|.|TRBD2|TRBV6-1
TGTGCCAGCAGTGAAACCGGGACTAGCGGGGCCATTCAGTACTTC
CASSETGTSGAIQYF
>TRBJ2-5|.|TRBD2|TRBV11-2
TGTGCCAGCAGCTTTTGGGGGGGGAACCAAGAGACCCAGTACTTC
CASSFWGGNQETQYF
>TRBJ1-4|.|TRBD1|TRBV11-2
TGTGCCAGCAGCTTAGGGGGACAGGGGATCGGTGAAAAACTGTTTTTT
CASSLGGQGIGEKLFF
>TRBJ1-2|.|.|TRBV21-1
TGTGCCAGCAGCATAATTAAAGGGAGGTTTGACGGGTATGGCTACACCTTC
CASSIIKGRFDGYGYTF
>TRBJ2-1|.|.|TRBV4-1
TGCGCCAGCAGCCAAGAGGTAGGGGGACGTGAGCAGTTCTTC
CASSQEVGGREQFF
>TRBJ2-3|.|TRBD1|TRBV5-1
TGCGCCAGCAACTCAGGACAGGGCACAGATACGCAGTATTTT
CASNSGQGTDTQYF
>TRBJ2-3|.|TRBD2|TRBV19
TGTGCCAGTAGTGCTAGCGGGGGCACAGATACGCAGTATTTT
CASSASGGTDTQYF
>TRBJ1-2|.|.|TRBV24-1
TGTGCCACCAGTACAGCTAACTATGGCTACACCTTC
CATSTANYGYTF
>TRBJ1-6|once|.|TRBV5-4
TGTGCCAGCAGCCCCTTGACGGGGAATTCACCCCTCCACTTT
CASSPLTGNSPLHF
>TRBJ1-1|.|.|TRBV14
TGTGCCAGCAGCCTATACAGACAGGCCAACACTGAAGCTTTCTTT
CASSLYRQANTEAFF
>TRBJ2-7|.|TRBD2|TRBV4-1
TGCGCCAGCAGCCAAGGACTAGCGGAAACCTCCTACGAGCAGTACTTC
CASSQGLAETSYEQYF
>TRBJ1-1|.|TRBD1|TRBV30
TGTGCCTGGAGCCCTCGGACAGGGTTTGAAGCTTTCTTT
CAWSPRTGFEAFF